Below, one TCR beta chain is given with its context. What it binds is unknown. This sample is part of a study of molecular identifiers for immune sequencing clone quantification. Study findings and constraints: Barcode-sharing identical TCR molecules could underestimate highly expanded clone sizes. In CMV-specific effectors, clones above 20 copies held over 99% of molecules; naive, under 1%.

CDR1 and CDR2 (germline): LGHNA, YSLEER. CDR3 length: 17 amino acids. J lost 3 bases, V lost 1 base, and 3 bases had no gene match. Libraries of naive CD8 cells were prepared from around 18,000 to 910,000 sorted cells using 10%, 30% or 50% RNA. Both previously described methods and listed TCR primers were employed to make bulk TCR libraries. MiXCR, applied by TCRdb to the PCR reads, yields one record per CDR3 protein. The table has hundreds of thousands of distinct CDR3 sequences, around 21% seen once; the top ten hold approximately 0.83%. The genes are TRBV4-3 and TRBJ2-6, with 10 bases that match TRBD1. Sequencing used naive CD8+ T cells from blood, with Jurkat cell RNA spiked in. Subset meaning: FACS-sorted CD8+CD4-CCR7+CD45RA+ naive T cells. This TCR was recovered from a human donor in good health. Some libraries in this study had Jurkat cell RNA spiked in. CDR3 sequence (DNA): TGCGCCAGCAGCCAAGGGACAGGGGGTCTTGGGGCCAACGTCCTGACTTTC. Its translation: CASSQGTGGLGANVLTF.